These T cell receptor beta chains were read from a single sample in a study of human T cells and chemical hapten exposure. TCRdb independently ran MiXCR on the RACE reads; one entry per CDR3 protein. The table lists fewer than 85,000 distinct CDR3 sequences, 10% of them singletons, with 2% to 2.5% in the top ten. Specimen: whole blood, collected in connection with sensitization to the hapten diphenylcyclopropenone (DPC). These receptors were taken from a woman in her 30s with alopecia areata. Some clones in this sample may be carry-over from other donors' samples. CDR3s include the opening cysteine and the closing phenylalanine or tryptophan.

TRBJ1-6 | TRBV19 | CASSIPGTGVGNSPLHF
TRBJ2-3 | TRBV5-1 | CASSWDTDTQYF
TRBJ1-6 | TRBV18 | CASSSVEAAITGYNSPLHF
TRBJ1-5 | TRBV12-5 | CASGLVKGGVQPQHF
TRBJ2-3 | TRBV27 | CASSSRDRPPSEPDTQYF
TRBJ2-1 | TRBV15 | CATSRDDAGEQFF
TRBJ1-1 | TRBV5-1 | CASSLAKGAVPEAFF
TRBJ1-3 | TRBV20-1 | CSAARFRTGNGNTIYF
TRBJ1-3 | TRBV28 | CASSFLGQGPGNTIYF
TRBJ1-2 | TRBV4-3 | CASSQWTDNYGYTF
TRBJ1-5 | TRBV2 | CASQPGNSNQPQHF
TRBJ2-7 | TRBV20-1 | CSAQTSGRHRYEQYF
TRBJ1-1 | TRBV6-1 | CASGPRDRLPEAFF
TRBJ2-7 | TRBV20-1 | CSARPPLTSGRPEQYF
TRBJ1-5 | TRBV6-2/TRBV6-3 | CASSHADQPQHF
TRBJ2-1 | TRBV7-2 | CASSLARHTRGEGVSEQFF
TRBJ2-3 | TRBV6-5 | CASSYRWFQGGWGDTQYF
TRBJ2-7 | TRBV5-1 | CASSLALLQEQYF
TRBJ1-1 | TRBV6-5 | CASRLPGPLSEAFF
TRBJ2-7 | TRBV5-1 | CASSFSLAGAGEQYF
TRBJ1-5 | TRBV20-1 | CSAEQGLDQPQHF
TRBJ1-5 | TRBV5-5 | CASSARGTGVNQPQHF